This T cell receptor beta chain emerged from a study of cytomegalovirus exposure and HLA in healthy donors. Regarding the study as a whole: Productive status was seen about 90% or about 30% of the time for most TCR beta V segments in an earlier analysis. Only CMV serostatus was available as immune exposure information.

Both 60 Vbeta primers and 13 Jbeta primers went into the PCR. Sequenced by immunoSEQ multiplex PCR; TCRdb stores in-frame clones only, minus some. This sample has about 64,000 clones, with under 85% found just once. Germline V lookup: CDR1 LGHNA, CDR2 YSLEER. The CDR3 consists of 15 residues. V gave up 4 bases and J gave up 5 bases; unmatched junction bases: 7. As for the donors, each was a healthy bone marrow donor. Despite likely unrecorded immune exposures, the donors were nominally healthy at the time of sampling. To note about this clone: Its matching antigen is unknown.

The receptor was isolated from a male donor in good health and CMV-seropositive. Specimen: PBMCs. The gene calls are TRBV4-3 and TRBJ2-5; 10 positions match TRBD2. The CDR3 DNA reads as TGCGCCAGCAGCCTGGGACTAGCGATTTGGGAGACCCAGTACTTC. Translation gives CASSLGLAIWETQYF.